This T cell receptor (beta chain) appears in the sequencing data of a study of OX40 agonist ivuxolimab in advanced cancers. Some clones are missing from TCRdb's copy, which holds only in-frame ones; the method was immunoSEQ multiplex PCR. The sample includes around 65,000 clones, 90% to 95% of them seen just once. Germline trimming cut 6 bases from V and 9 bases from J; bases unmatched to any gene: 13. Germline CDR1 reads MNHNY; CDR2 reads SVGAGI (reference sequence). The CDR3 spans 15 residues. This clone was observed once. The antigen remains undetermined. Study-level findings and limits: The CD4+ and CD8+ T cells in the blood had expanded clonally by week 6 at 0.1 to 3.0 mg/kg.

Source: CD4+ or CD8+ T cells sorted from blood, taken in a trial of the OX40 agonist ivuxolimab. The chain is built from TRBV6-6 and TRBJ2-1; TRBD2 matches at 8 bases. This TCR came from an adult with an advanced solid tumor such as melanoma, head and neck, liver or kidney cancer. The CDR3 protein is CASRNSGEFGAEQFF. The CDR3 coding sequence is TGTGCCAGCAGGAATAGCGGGGAATTTGGCGCTGAGCAGTTCTTC.